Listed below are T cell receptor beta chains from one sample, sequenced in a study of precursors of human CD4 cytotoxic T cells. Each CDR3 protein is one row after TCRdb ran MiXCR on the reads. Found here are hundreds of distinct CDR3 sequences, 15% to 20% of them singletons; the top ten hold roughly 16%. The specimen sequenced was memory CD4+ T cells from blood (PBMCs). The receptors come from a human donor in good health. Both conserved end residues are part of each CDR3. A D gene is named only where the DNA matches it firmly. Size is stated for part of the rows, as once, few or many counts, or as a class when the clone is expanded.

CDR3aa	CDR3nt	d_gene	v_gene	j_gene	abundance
CASSQDTPTYSPLHF	TGTGCCAGCAGCCAAGATACTCCGACCTATTCACCCCTCCACTTT	NA	TRBV4-2	TRBJ1-6	large
CASSLWGHPNSHTDTQYF	TGTGCCAGCAGCTTATGGGGACACCCTAACTCCCACACAGATACGCAGTATTTT	NA	TRBV7-9	TRBJ2-3	NA
CASSLRSTGQGVSEAFF	TGCGCCAGCAGCTTGAGAAGCACCGGACAGGGTGTATCTGAAGCTTTCTTT	TRBD1	TRBV5-1	TRBJ1-1	large
CASGGLGGLETQYF	TGTGCTAGTGGGGGCCTAGGGGGTTTGGAGACCCAGTACTTC	NA	TRBV12-5	TRBJ2-5	large
CASSPGGTLYNEQFF	TGTGCCAGCAGCCCAGGGGGTACCCTCTACAATGAGCAGTTCTTC	TRBD1	TRBV11-3	TRBJ2-1	large
CSVSRDRATYEQYF	TGCAGCGTTTCCCGGGACAGAGCTACCTACGAGCAGTACTTC	TRBD1	TRBV29-1	TRBJ2-7	few
CASSLDQGGSTAYNEQFF	TGTGCCAGCAGCTTAGATCAGGGCGGGAGCACCGCCTACAATGAGCAGTTCTTC	TRBD2	TRBV11-3	TRBJ2-1	NA
CSGAGGDVAQYF	TGCAGTGGGGCCGGGGGAGACGTAGCCCAGTACTTC	NA	TRBV20-1	TRBJ2-5	large
CASSQLWRLSGTGGNTSTDTQYF	TGTGCCAGCAGCCAACTGTGGCGCCTGTCCGGGACAGGGGGAAATACTAGCACAGATACGCAGTATTTT	TRBD1	TRBV14	TRBJ2-3	large
CASSYDPATGNTEAFF	TGTGCCAGCAGTTACGATCCAGCAACGGGGAACACTGAAGCTTTCTTT	NA	TRBV6-2/TRBV6-3	TRBJ1-1	few
CASSQLLAGNQPQHF	TGTGCCAGCAGTCAACTCCTGGCAGGGAATCAGCCCCAGCATTTT	NA	TRBV7-2	TRBJ1-5	large
CASSYIAEGAGELFF	TGTGCCAGCAGTTACATCGCCGAGGGGGCCGGGGAGCTGTTTTTT	NA	TRBV6-2/TRBV6-3	TRBJ2-2	NA
CASSVTSGGANEQFF	TGTGCCAGCAGTGTAACTAGCGGGGGGGCGAATGAGCAGTTCTTC	TRBD2	TRBV6-4	TRBJ2-1	large
CASSLVSRPGELFF	TGCGCCAGCAGCTTGGTCTCGCGGCCCGGGGAGCTGTTTTTT	NA	TRBV5-1	TRBJ2-2	large
CASRLTGGLGETQYF	TGCGCCAGCAGATTGACAGGGGGCTTGGGAGAGACCCAGTACTTC	TRBD1	TRBV5-1	TRBJ2-5	few
CASRLQGGNTEAFF	TGTGCCAGCCGACTACAGGGAGGGAACACTGAAGCTTTCTTT	NA	TRBV6-6	TRBJ1-1	large
CATSVTSGRANEQFF	TGTGCCACCAGTGTGACGAGCGGCAGGGCTAATGAGCAGTTCTTC	NA	TRBV24-1	TRBJ2-1	few
CASSPLVSSDTGELFF	TGTGCCAGCAGCCCCCTCGTGTCCTCCGACACCGGGGAGCTGTTTTTT	NA	TRBV4-2	TRBJ2-2	NA